This TCR beta chain was retrieved from a study of regulatory T cells in long-lasting Graves disease (dated by TCRdb to about 2021). Context from the whole study: Persistent Graves' disease meant more than 5 years of antithyroid drug treatment with TSH receptor autoantibodies that stayed positive. In the clinical cohort, patients with persistent Graves' disease had used antithyroid drugs for an average of roughly ten years. The study was registered as a clinical trial and conducted in China. Patients with persistent Graves' disease were compared with patients with newly diagnosed Graves' disease using TCR sequencing and RNA sequencing of peripheral blood. A total of about 35 samples underwent TCR sequencing, from about 13 patients with persistent Graves' disease and approximately 20 patients with newly diagnosed Graves' disease. The paper as a whole reports these results and caveats: The small sample size was acknowledged by the authors as a limitation that may reduce accuracy. Only peripheral blood was studied, because thyroid tissue, the primary lesion, was inaccessible. Persistent disease showed preferential use of TRBV28, TRBJ1-2 and TRBJ2-5, whereas newly diagnosed disease favored TRBV20-1 and TRBJ2-1. Sequencing and analysis were restricted to the TCR beta chain. Persistent Graves' disease patients showed lower TCR Shannon entropy and fewer highly expanded clones than newly diagnosed patients, suggesting clonal expansion. Patients with persistent disease shared more public clonotypes (around 2,700) than newly diagnosed patients did (around 980).

Measured from the cysteine to the phenylalanine, the CDR3 is 12 residues long. Only CDR3 DNA remains: 36 bases, in frame from the first base. In the germline V gene (reference sequence), CDR1 corresponds to MNHEY and CDR2 to SMNVEV. The junction shows trimming of 7 bases on V and 12 bases on J, plus 18 bases between the germline ends. Receptors were amplified or captured by multiplex PCR. Instrument on record: Illumina HiSeq 4000. TCR beta libraries were built with iRepertoire HTBI primers and Arm-PCR amplification of CDR3 regions. Before sequencing, the PCR products went through gel purification. The authors' pipeline ran thus. A total of fewer than 80 TRBV and approximately 15 TRBJ segments were identified across samples and were used for gene usage analysis of CDR3 amino acid clonotypes. COPE and FqMerger were used to merge the filtered high-quality paired reads into contigs. Contigs were aligned with BLAST to IMGT TRBV, TRBD and TRBJ reference genes, and CDR3 was defined per IMGT. Highly expanded clones were defined as clonotypes with a frequency above 0.1%. Repertoire diversity was measured by Shannon entropy, and V-J evenness by the Gini coefficient. Clonotypes shared by more than one individual were considered public. TCRdb itself trimmed the public reads at Q25 with fastp, ran MiXCR and retained productive beta chains. Each CDR3 protein gets just one entry, which takes the most common genes and DNA from the rows behind it. The V and J calls come from TCRdb's annotation, not from the publication. In all, the sample holds 400,000 to 500,000 distinct CDR3 sequences, and about a fifth of those were seen once. The ten largest make up around 7% of the sample.

The time point label here, explained by the study, means: persistent/refractory GD, antithyroid drugs over 5 years with positive TRAb. For both TCR sequencing and RNA sequencing, RNA was extracted from PBMCs using TRIzol. Graves' disease was diagnosed according to American Thyroid Association guidelines. The patients came from an endocrinology department in Xi'an, China. Each patient gave 9 to 10 milliliters of peripheral blood, collected in an EDTA anticoagulant tube. Ficoll Paque Plus density gradient separation was used to isolate PBMCs, and no further T cell sorting was done. An Agilent 2100 Bioanalyzer and agarose gel were used to check RNA quality, while a NanoDrop 2000 measured RNA concentration. As for this clonotype: Its antigen has not been determined. Per-base qualities were not stored, and no clone one base away is much larger.

This receptor chain uses TRBV27 and TRBJ1-1; a confident D gene designation cannot be given. The sequence was collected from a female donor with Graves disease. The sample was peripheral blood mononuclear cells (PBMCs), taken when the disease was refractory, from a patient treated with antithyroid drugs. The CDR3 loop reads CASTSQALQTFF. The bases read TGTGCCAGCACATCTCAGGCCCTCCAAACTTTCTTT.